The rows below give T cell receptor beta chains drawn from one sample of a study of blood T cell repertoires in COVID-19. Repertoires were generated with immunoSEQ multiplex PCR, while TCRdb's copy carries only in-frame clones and drops some. The sample yields around 250,000 clones, less than 90% seen once. Sequencing input: peripheral blood. The receptors derive from a middle-aged woman who had recovered from COVID-19. Both conserved end residues are part of each CDR3. The order of the fields is J gene, clone size, D gene, V gene, CDR3 protein, CDR3 DNA. D genes are given only for firm matches. Size values are once, few and many counts, or a class for expanded clones, and some rows have none.

J gene: TRBJ1-1
clone size: NA
D gene: NA
V gene: TRBV2
CDR3 protein: CASSDLSLMNTEAFF
CDR3 DNA: TGTGCCAGCAGTGATCTGAGCCTTATGAACACTGAAGCTTTCTTT

J gene: TRBJ1-1
clone size: NA
D gene: TRBD1
V gene: TRBV2
CDR3 protein: CASSLSRGASEAFF
CDR3 DNA: TGTGCCAGCAGTCTCAGCAGGGGGGCGAGTGAAGCTTTCTTT

J gene: TRBJ1-1
clone size: NA
D gene: TRBD1
V gene: TRBV2
CDR3 protein: CASRGTGEAFF
CDR3 DNA: TGTGCCAGCAGGGGGACAGGGGAAGCTTTCTTT

J gene: TRBJ2-7
clone size: NA
D gene: NA
V gene: TRBV7-9
CDR3 protein: CASSFGLSYEQYF
CDR3 DNA: TGTGCCAGCAGCTTTGGACTCTCCTACGAGCAGTACTTC

J gene: TRBJ1-5
clone size: NA
D gene: NA
V gene: TRBV27
CDR3 protein: CASRSTGSLNQPQHF
CDR3 DNA: TGTGCCAGCAGATCCACAGGGTCACTCAATCAGCCCCAGCATTTT

J gene: TRBJ1-6
clone size: NA
D gene: NA
V gene: TRBV28
CDR3 protein: CASSQLTLHF
CDR3 DNA: TGTGCCAGCAGTCAGTTGACCCTCCACTTT

J gene: TRBJ2-2
clone size: NA
D gene: NA
V gene: TRBV28
CDR3 protein: CASRTVTGELFF
CDR3 DNA: TGTGCCAGCAGAACAGTAACCGGGGAGCTGTTTTTT

J gene: TRBJ1-6
clone size: NA
D gene: TRBD1
V gene: TRBV9
CDR3 protein: CASSQRQGNSPLHF
CDR3 DNA: TGTGCCAGCAGCCAACGACAGGGCAATTCACCCCTCCACTTT

J gene: TRBJ2-3
clone size: NA
D gene: TRBD2
V gene: TRBV11-3
CDR3 protein: CASSLRGGPADTQYF
CDR3 DNA: TGTGCCAGCAGCTTGCGGGGGGGGCCCGCAGATACGCAGTATTTT

J gene: TRBJ2-5
clone size: NA
D gene: NA
V gene: TRBV10-3
CDR3 protein: CAISDSGGPGQETQYF
CDR3 DNA: TGTGCCATCAGTGATTCGGGGGGCCCCGGTCAAGAGACCCAGTACTTC

J gene: TRBJ1-1
clone size: NA
D gene: NA
V gene: TRBV27
CDR3 protein: CASSLGQGWTEAFF
CDR3 DNA: TGTGCCAGCAGTTTAGGTCAGGGTTGGACTGAAGCTTTCTTT

J gene: TRBJ1-2
clone size: NA
D gene: TRBD1
V gene: TRBV5-5
CDR3 protein: CASSHPRAGGFYGYTF
CDR3 DNA: TGTGCCAGCAGCCACCCGAGGGCAGGGGGCTTCTATGGCTACACCTTC

J gene: TRBJ2-1
clone size: once
D gene: TRBD2
V gene: TRBV15
CDR3 protein: CATSRLAGRYEQFF
CDR3 DNA: TGTGCCACCAGCAGGCTAGCGGGGAGGTATGAGCAGTTCTTC

J gene: TRBJ2-2
clone size: NA
D gene: NA
V gene: TRBV5-1
CDR3 protein: CASSLRTTNTGELFF
CDR3 DNA: TGCGCCAGCAGCTTAAGGACAACAAACACCGGGGAGCTGTTTTTT

J gene: TRBJ2-5
clone size: NA
D gene: TRBD1
V gene: TRBV5-1
CDR3 protein: CASSADRGYQETQYF
CDR3 DNA: TGCGCCAGCAGCGCTGACAGGGGGTATCAAGAGACCCAGTACTTC

J gene: TRBJ1-2
clone size: NA
D gene: NA
V gene: TRBV7-9
CDR3 protein: CASSRGAYGYTF
CDR3 DNA: TGTGCCAGCAGCCGCGGGGCCTATGGCTACACCTTC

J gene: TRBJ2-2
clone size: NA
D gene: TRBD1
V gene: TRBV7-9
CDR3 protein: CASSLLILRQGHTGELFF
CDR3 DNA: TGTGCCAGCAGCTTATTAATCCTCCGACAGGGTCACACCGGGGAGCTGTTTTTT

J gene: TRBJ2-7
clone size: NA
D gene: TRBD1
V gene: TRBV5-4
CDR3 protein: CASSLPGGEGEQYF
CDR3 DNA: TGTGCCAGCAGCCTACCAGGGGGCGAAGGGGAGCAGTACTTC

J gene: TRBJ1-2
clone size: NA
D gene: TRBD1
V gene: TRBV5-6
CDR3 protein: CASSWGQISLRYYGYTF
CDR3 DNA: TGTGCCAGCAGCTGGGGACAGATATCCCTTAGGTACTATGGCTACACCTTC

J gene: TRBJ2-3
clone size: NA
D gene: NA
V gene: TRBV18
CDR3 protein: CASSPNGAPTDTQYF
CDR3 DNA: TGTGCCAGCTCACCAAATGGGGCCCCCACAGATACGCAGTATTTT

J gene: TRBJ2-2
clone size: few
D gene: TRBD1
V gene: TRBV5-1
CDR3 protein: CASSYTGGSSTGELFF
CDR3 DNA: TGCGCCAGCAGCTACACAGGGGGCTCGAGCACCGGGGAGCTGTTTTTT

J gene: TRBJ2-7
clone size: NA
D gene: TRBD1
V gene: TRBV11-1
CDR3 protein: CASSLRRDSYEQYF
CDR3 DNA: TGTGCCAGCAGCTTGCGCCGGGACAGCTACGAGCAGTACTTC

J gene: TRBJ2-5
clone size: NA
D gene: NA
V gene: TRBV2
CDR3 protein: CASIYSSGETQYF
CDR3 DNA: TGTGCCAGCATTTACTCCTCGGGGGAGACCCAGTACTTC

J gene: TRBJ2-2
clone size: NA
D gene: NA
V gene: TRBV9
CDR3 protein: CASSEGGGLPGELFF
CDR3 DNA: TGTGCCAGCAGTGAGGGTGGAGGGTTGCCCGGGGAGCTGTTTTTT

J gene: TRBJ2-3
clone size: NA
D gene: TRBD2
V gene: TRBV6-2/TRBV6-3
CDR3 protein: CASSYSPLAGYSDTQYF
CDR3 DNA: TGTGCCAGCAGTTACTCCCCACTAGCGGGGTACTCAGATACGCAGTATTTT

J gene: TRBJ1-1
clone size: NA
D gene: NA
V gene: TRBV3-1/TRBV3-2
CDR3 protein: CASSQDLATRRRTEAFF
CDR3 DNA: TGTGCCAGCAGCCAAGATTTAGCAACCAGGAGGAGGACTGAAGCTTTCTTT

J gene: TRBJ2-3
clone size: NA
D gene: NA
V gene: TRBV3-1/TRBV3-2
CDR3 protein: CASSQDRRTDTQYF
CDR3 DNA: TGTGCCAGCAGCCAAGATCGGAGGACAGATACGCAGTATTTT

J gene: TRBJ2-7
clone size: NA
D gene: NA
V gene: TRBV2
CDR3 protein: CASSATGEQYF
CDR3 DNA: TGTGCCAGCAGTGCCACTGGCGAGCAGTACTTC

J gene: TRBJ2-7
clone size: NA
D gene: TRBD1
V gene: TRBV6-5
CDR3 protein: CASTQTQGAIYEQYF
CDR3 DNA: TGTGCCAGCACTCAGACCCAGGGGGCTATCTACGAGCAGTACTTC

J gene: TRBJ2-1
clone size: NA
D gene: TRBD2
V gene: TRBV29-1
CDR3 protein: CSVEASGGKYNEQFF
CDR3 DNA: TGCAGCGTTGAGGCTAGCGGGGGCAAATACAATGAGCAGTTCTTC

J gene: TRBJ1-6
clone size: NA
D gene: NA
V gene: TRBV5-4
CDR3 protein: CASSPGLEGNSPLHF
CDR3 DNA: TGTGCCAGCAGTCCGGGACTGGAGGGAAATTCACCCCTCCACTTT

J gene: TRBJ2-1
clone size: NA
D gene: TRBD2
V gene: TRBV2
CDR3 protein: CASPLPGLGEFF
CDR3 DNA: TGTGCCAGCCCACTCCCGGGACTAGGGGAGTTCTTC

J gene: TRBJ2-1
clone size: NA
D gene: NA
V gene: TRBV5-1
CDR3 protein: CASSLVGRDNEQFF
CDR3 DNA: TGCGCCAGCAGCTTGGTTGGCAGGGACAATGAGCAGTTCTTC

J gene: TRBJ1-4
clone size: NA
D gene: TRBD1
V gene: TRBV7-9
CDR3 protein: CASRMDRVGSGEKLFF
CDR3 DNA: TGTGCCAGCAGGATGGACAGGGTGGGGAGTGGCGAAAAACTGTTTTTT

J gene: TRBJ1-4
clone size: NA
D gene: TRBD1
V gene: TRBV10-3
CDR3 protein: CAISDATGSEKLFF
CDR3 DNA: TGTGCCATCAGTGACGCGACAGGGTCTGAAAAACTGTTTTTT

J gene: TRBJ2-7
clone size: NA
D gene: NA
V gene: TRBV6-6
CDR3 protein: CASSYSAGHSYEQYF
CDR3 DNA: TGTGCCAGCAGTTACTCGGCAGGCCACTCCTACGAGCAGTACTTC

J gene: TRBJ1-6
clone size: NA
D gene: NA
V gene: TRBV6-6
CDR3 protein: CASSTGQEGSPLHF
CDR3 DNA: TGTGCCAGCAGTACGGGACAAGAGGGTTCACCCCTCCACTTT

J gene: TRBJ1-1
clone size: NA
D gene: TRBD1
V gene: TRBV28
CDR3 protein: CASSLAPQGGGTEAFF
CDR3 DNA: TGTGCCAGCAGTCTAGCTCCTCAGGGGGGTGGCACTGAAGCTTTCTTT

J gene: TRBJ1-5
clone size: NA
D gene: NA
V gene: TRBV5-5
CDR3 protein: CASSLEGGSVQPQHF
CDR3 DNA: TGTGCCAGCAGCTTGGAGGGAGGGAGTGTCCAGCCCCAGCATTTT

J gene: TRBJ1-1
clone size: NA
D gene: TRBD1
V gene: TRBV28
CDR3 protein: CASTPTGEGLGEAFF
CDR3 DNA: TGTGCCAGCACGCCTACAGGGGAAGGGTTAGGTGAAGCTTTCTTT

J gene: TRBJ2-2
clone size: NA
D gene: NA
V gene: TRBV9
CDR3 protein: CASSVSAGELFF
CDR3 DNA: TGTGCCAGCAGCGTCTCAGCCGGGGAGCTGTTTTTT

J gene: TRBJ1-5
clone size: few
D gene: NA
V gene: TRBV19
CDR3 protein: CASSMGRQGLEQPQHF
CDR3 DNA: TGTGCCAGTAGTATGGGTCGCCAGGGGCTCGAACAGCCCCAGCATTTT

J gene: TRBJ2-7
clone size: NA
D gene: TRBD1
V gene: TRBV6-2/TRBV6-3
CDR3 protein: CASSDNQGDYEQYF
CDR3 DNA: TGTGCCAGCAGCGATAATCAGGGGGACTACGAGCAGTACTTC

J gene: TRBJ2-5
clone size: NA
D gene: TRBD1
V gene: TRBV7-2
CDR3 protein: CASSFRQGRETQYF
CDR3 DNA: TGTGCCAGCAGCTTTAGACAGGGGAGAGAGACCCAGTACTTC

J gene: TRBJ1-2
clone size: NA
D gene: NA
V gene: TRBV11-2
CDR3 protein: CASSLVRDTGGYTF
CDR3 DNA: TGTGCCAGCAGCTTAGTAAGGGACACCGGTGGCTACACCTTC

J gene: TRBJ1-1
clone size: NA
D gene: NA
V gene: TRBV2
CDR3 protein: CASSFRGSSNTEAFF
CDR3 DNA: TGTGCCAGCAGTTTCCGCGGATCCTCAAACACTGAAGCTTTCTTT